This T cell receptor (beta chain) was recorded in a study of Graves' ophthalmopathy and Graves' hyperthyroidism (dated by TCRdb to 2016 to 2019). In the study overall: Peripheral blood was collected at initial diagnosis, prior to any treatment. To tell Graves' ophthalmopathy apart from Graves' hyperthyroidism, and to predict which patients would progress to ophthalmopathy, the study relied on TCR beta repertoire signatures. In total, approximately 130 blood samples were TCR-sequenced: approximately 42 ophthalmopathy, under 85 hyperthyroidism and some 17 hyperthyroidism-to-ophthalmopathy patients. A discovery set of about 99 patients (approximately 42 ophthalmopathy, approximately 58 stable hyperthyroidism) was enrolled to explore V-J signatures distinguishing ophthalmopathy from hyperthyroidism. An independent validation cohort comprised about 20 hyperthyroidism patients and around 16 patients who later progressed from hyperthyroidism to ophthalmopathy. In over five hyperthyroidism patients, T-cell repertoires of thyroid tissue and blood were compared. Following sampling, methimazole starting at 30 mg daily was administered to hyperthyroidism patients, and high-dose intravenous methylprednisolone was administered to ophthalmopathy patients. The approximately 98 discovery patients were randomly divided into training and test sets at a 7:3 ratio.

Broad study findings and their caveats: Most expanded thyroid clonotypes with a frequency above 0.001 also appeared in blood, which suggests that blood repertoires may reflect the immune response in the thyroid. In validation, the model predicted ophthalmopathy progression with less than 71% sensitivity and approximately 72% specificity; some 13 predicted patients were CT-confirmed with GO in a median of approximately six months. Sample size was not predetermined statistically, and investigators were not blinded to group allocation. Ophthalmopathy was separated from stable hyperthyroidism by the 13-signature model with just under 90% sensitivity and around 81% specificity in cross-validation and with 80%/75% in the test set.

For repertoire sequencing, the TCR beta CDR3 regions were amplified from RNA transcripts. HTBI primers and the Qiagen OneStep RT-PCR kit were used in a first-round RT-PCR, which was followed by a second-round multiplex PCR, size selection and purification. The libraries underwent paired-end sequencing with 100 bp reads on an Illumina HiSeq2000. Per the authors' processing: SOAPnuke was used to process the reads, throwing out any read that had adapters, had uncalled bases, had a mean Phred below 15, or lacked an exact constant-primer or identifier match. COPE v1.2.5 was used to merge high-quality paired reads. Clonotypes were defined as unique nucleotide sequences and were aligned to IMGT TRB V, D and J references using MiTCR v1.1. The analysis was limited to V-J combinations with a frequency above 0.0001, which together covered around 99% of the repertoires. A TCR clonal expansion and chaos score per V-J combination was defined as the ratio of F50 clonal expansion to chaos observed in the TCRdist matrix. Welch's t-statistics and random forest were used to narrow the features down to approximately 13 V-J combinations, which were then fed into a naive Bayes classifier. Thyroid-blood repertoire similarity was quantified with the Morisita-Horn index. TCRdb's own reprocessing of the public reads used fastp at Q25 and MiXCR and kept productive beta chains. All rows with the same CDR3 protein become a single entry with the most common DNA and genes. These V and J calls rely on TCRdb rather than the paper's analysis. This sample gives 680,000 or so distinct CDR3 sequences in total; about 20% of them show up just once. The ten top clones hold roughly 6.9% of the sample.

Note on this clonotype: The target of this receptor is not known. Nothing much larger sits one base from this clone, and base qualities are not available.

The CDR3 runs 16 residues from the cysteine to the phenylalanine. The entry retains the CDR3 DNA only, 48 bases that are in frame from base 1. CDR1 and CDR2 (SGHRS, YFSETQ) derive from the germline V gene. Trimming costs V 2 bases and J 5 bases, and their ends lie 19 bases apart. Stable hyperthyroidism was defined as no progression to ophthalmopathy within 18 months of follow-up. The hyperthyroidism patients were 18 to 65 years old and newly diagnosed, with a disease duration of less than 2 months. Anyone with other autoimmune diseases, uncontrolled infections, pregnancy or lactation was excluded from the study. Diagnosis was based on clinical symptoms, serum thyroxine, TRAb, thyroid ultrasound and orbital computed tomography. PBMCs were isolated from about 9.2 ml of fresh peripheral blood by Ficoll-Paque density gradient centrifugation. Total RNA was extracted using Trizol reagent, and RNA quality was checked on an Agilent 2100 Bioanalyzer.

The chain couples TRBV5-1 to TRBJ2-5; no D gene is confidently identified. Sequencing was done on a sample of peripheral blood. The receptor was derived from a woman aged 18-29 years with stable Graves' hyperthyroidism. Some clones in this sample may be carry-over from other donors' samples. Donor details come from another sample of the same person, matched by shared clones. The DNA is TGCGCCAGCAGCTTAGACCCCACGCTCAAAGCTGAGACCCAGTACTTC. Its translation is CASSLDPTLKAETQYF.